The clone carrying this T cell receptor beta chain was picked up a small number of times. The target antigen is unknown. TCRdb processed the reads anew with MiXCR; each CDR3 protein has one entry. The data contain around 570,000 distinct CDR3 sequences, approximately 40% of them singletons. Trimming took 0 bases from V and 2 from J, leaving 11 bases between them. Per the germline V gene, CDR1 is MGHRA and CDR2 is YSYEKL. The CDR3 loop spans 15 amino acids. These data are taken from a study of T cell repertoires in cytomegalovirus infection. The material sequenced was cultured PBMCs, taken from culture after CMV antigen stimulation. The chain links TRBV4-1 to TRBJ2-7; weak D call: TRBD2 (6 bases). The clonotype originates from a human donor in good health (CMV status not recorded). Some clones in this sample may be carry-over from other donors' samples. The CDR3: CASSQEDGGAYEQYF. Here the CDR3 DNA reads TGCGCCAGCAGCCAAGAAGATGGAGGGGCCTACGAGCAGTACTTC.